What follows are 2 T cell receptor beta chains derived from one specimen sequenced in a study of cytomegalovirus exposure and HLA in healthy donors. Method: immunoSEQ multiplex PCR; TCRdb's copy keeps in-frame clones and lacks some. This table has about 98,000 clones, roughly 87% appearing once. Sequencing input: PBMCs. These receptor sequences come from a young man in good health and CMV-seropositive.

This chain connects TRBV5-6 to TRBJ1-5; D remains unclear. CDR3 size: 15 residues. The V gene's germline CDR1 is SGHDT and CDR2 YYEEEE. Trimming removed 4 bases at V and 0 bases at J, with 11 bases between. CDR3 protein: CASSRWQVSNQPQHF. As DNA, the CDR3 is TGTGCCAGCAGCCGTTGGCAGGTTAGCAATCAGCCCCAGCATTTT.

This chain joins TRBV27 and TRBJ2-3; possibly TRBD1 for D (6 bases). Germline V gives CDR1 MNHEY, CDR2 SMNVEV (reference sequence). Trimming took 6 bases from V and 0 from J, leaving 28 bases between them. The CDR3 runs to 20 residues. CDR3 sequence reads: CASSLKWRPLTGTSTDTQYF. The CDR3 DNA follows: TGTGCCAGCAGCTTAAAATGGAGACCTTTGACAGGAACTAGCACAGATACGCAGTATTTT.